This T cell receptor beta chain was observed in a study of response to subunit inactivated influenza vaccine. This CDR3 has 14 amino acids. The germline CDR1 and CDR2 sequences are MGHRA and YSYEKL. Deletions cut 1 base from V and 7 bases from J, with 14 bases between. TCRdb reprocessed the RT-PCR reads with MiXCR, giving one entry per CDR3 protein. In the table there are about 240,000 distinct CDR3 sequences, 12% of which are singletons. There are many counts of this clonotype. This clonotype was sampled from a man between 50 and 59 years old who received an inactivated influenza vaccine. This chain links TRBV4-1 with TRBJ2-7, with D maybe TRBD1 (6 bases). This sample comprised non-naive T cells sorted from PBMCs, obtained 14 to 15 days before vaccination. CDR3 sequence reads: CASSQGAGVLEQYF. In DNA form, the CDR3 reads TGCGCCAGCAGCCAAGGGGCAGGGGTTCTTGAGCAGTACTTC.